The 14 T cell receptor beta chains given below trace back to one sample, sequenced in a study of cytomegalovirus exposure and HLA in healthy donors. 13 Jbeta primers and 60 Vbeta primers were used for the PCR. Method: immunoSEQ multiplex PCR; TCRdb's copy keeps in-frame clones and lacks some. The repertoire has roughly 160,000 clones, about four fifths of them found once; the top ten carry roughly 4.7%. The source material was PBMCs. Every receptor here comes from a man aged 25-45 years in good health and CMV-seronegative.

The rearrangement links TRBV19 to TRBJ2-2, with D possibly matching TRBD1 (5 bases). V shed 4 bases and J shed 6 bases, with 6 bases lying between them. CDR1 is LNHDA, CDR2 SQIVND, per germline (reference sequence). The CDR3 covers 12 residues. This CDR3 is CASSKGSGELFF. The CDR3 coding sequence is TGTGCCAGTAGTAAGGGGTCCGGGGAGCTGTTTTTT.

The genes are TRBV27 and TRBJ2-7; unclear D gene. The CDR3 totals 16 residues. V lost 5 bases, J lost 5 bases, and 22 bases lay in between. Germline V gene data show CDR1 as MNHEY and CDR2 as SMNVEV (reference sequence). CDR3 sequence: CASSGSRFYKDDEQYF. CDR3 sequence (DNA): TGTGCCAGCAGTGGATCTAGATTTTATAAAGACGACGAGCAGTACTTC.

The chain is built from TRBV4-1 and TRBJ1-4, with TRBD1 identical over 9 bases. The germline V gene encodes CDR1 MGHRA and CDR2 YSYEKL. V was pared by 4 bases and J by 8 bases, with 8 bases of the junction left unmatched. The CDR3 runs 15 residues. The CDR3 sequence is CASSRLGQGLEKLFF. As DNA, the CDR3 is TGCGCCAGCAGCCGCCTGGGACAGGGTTTAGAAAAACTGTTTTTT.

V gene TRBV5-6 combines with J gene TRBJ2-7; 8 bases match TRBD2. Germline assignment: CDR1 SGHDT and CDR2 YYEEEE. The CDR3 covers 13 residues. Trimming at V came to 10 bases and at J to 5 bases, leaving 11 bases not matched to a gene. The CDR3 sequence: CASGGGPTDEQYF. CDR3 coding DNA: TGTGCCTCCGGGGGGGGACCCACAGACGAGCAGTACTTC.

The chain links TRBV9 to TRBJ2-5, with 8 bases identical to TRBD2. This CDR3 comprises 16 residues. Losses at the gene ends were 7 bases for V and 5 bases for J; bases not matched to a gene: 16. Looked up from germline, CDR1 is SGDLS and CDR2 is YYNGEE. DNA of the CDR3: TGTGCCAGCGCATCCGGGGGGGTAGCGGGATGGGAGACCCAGTACTTC. Encoded protein: CASASGGVAGWETQYF.

About this clone itself: At one of its ends the junction is not consistent with the germline gene, which may arise from a read error. The chain uses TRBV19 and TRBJ2-1; 8 positions match TRBD2. Per the germline V gene, CDR1 is LNHDA and CDR2 is SQIVND (reference sequence). This CDR3 comprises 15 residues. This CDR3 is CASSKAGGSVNERFF. CDR3 in DNA: TGTGCCAGTAGTAAGGCGGGAGGATCGGTCAATGAGCGGTTCTTC.

The chain combines TRBV9 with TRBJ2-1, with 8 bases lining up with TRBD2. The CDR3 runs to 16 residues. V shed 4 bases, J shed 0 bases, and the junction held 6 bases outside the gene matches. Germline values: CDR1 SGDLS, CDR2 YYNGEE. The chain's CDR3 is CASSPAGGLSYNEQFF. In DNA, the CDR3 is TGTGCCAGCAGCCCCGCGGGGGGCCTCTCCTACAATGAGCAGTTCTTC.

The chain is built from TRBV28 and TRBJ2-5, with 11 nucleotides matching TRBD1. The CDR3 length is 15 residues. The germline V gene has CDR1 MDHEN and CDR2 SYDVKM. The V segment lost 5 bases and the J segment 5 bases; nucleotides outside the gene matches: 7. CDR3 coding DNA: TGTGCCAGCAGTCCTACGGGACAGGGGGACGAGACCCAGTACTTC. Protein sequence: CASSPTGQGDETQYF.

The rearrangement joins TRBV30 to TRBJ2-3; 10 bases are shared with TRBD2. The J segment lost 3 bases and the V segment lost 2 bases, leaving 11 bases of the junction unmatched. The CDR3 totals 17 residues. The germline gives CDR1 GTSNPN, CDR2 SVGIG (reference sequence). The CDR3, as DNA: TGTGCCTGGAGTTCCCTGAAAGCGGGAGGGCCGACAGATACGCAGTATTTT. It encodes CAWSSLKAGGPTDTQYF.

V and J are TRBV7-9 and TRBJ2-6; TRBD1 aligns across 7 bases. The CDR3 is 16 residues long. The V segment lost 3 bases and the J segment 1 base; nucleotides outside the gene matches: 3. CDR1 SEHNR and CDR2 FQNEAQ come from the germline V gene (reference sequence). This chain's CDR3 is CASSLSRGSGANVLTF. The CDR3 region has the DNA TGTGCCAGCAGCTTGTCCAGGGGGTCTGGGGCCAACGTCCTGACTTTC.

V and J are TRBV9 and TRBJ2-1, with D perhaps TRBD1 (5 bases). Germline values: CDR1 SGDLS, CDR2 YYNGEE. The CDR3 extends over 14 amino acids. V gave up 1 base and J gave up 7 bases, with 12 bases separating them. The CDR3 protein is CASSVWQGQNEQFF. The CDR3, as DNA: TGTGCCAGCAGCGTATGGCAGGGTCAAAATGAGCAGTTCTTC.

The rearrangement links TRBV6-5 to TRBJ1-3, with D perhaps matching TRBD1 (5 bases). Germline values: CDR1 MNHEY, CDR2 SVGAGI. The CDR3 loop spans 14 amino acids. The germline V and J ends were trimmed by 5 bases and 7 bases, with 15 bases remaining between them. The CDR3 DNA is TGTGCCAGCAGTGAGTGGCTCAGGGCCAACACCATATATTTT. Its protein product is CASSEWLRANTIYF.

The rearrangement uses TRBV27 and TRBJ2-7; D is perhaps TRBD2 (6 bases). Germline assignment: CDR1 MNHEY and CDR2 SMNVEV (reference sequence). The CDR3 spans 15 residues. The V gene lost 6 bases and the J gene lost 3 bases, with 18 bases spanning the gap. CDR3 sequence reads: CASRPPGEALYEQYF. For the CDR3, the DNA is TGTGCCAGCAGACCCCCGGGGGAGGCCCTCTACGAGCAGTACTTC.

Only a few counts were recorded for this clone. This rearrangement joins TRBV10-3 to TRBJ2-1; 10 bases fit TRBD2. The CDR3 runs to 13 residues. V shed 9 bases, J shed 5 bases, and the junction held 4 bases outside the gene matches. CDR1 is ENHRY, CDR2 SYGVKD, per germline. The CDR3 nucleotides read TGTGCCATTGGGACTAGCGAGAACAATGAGCAGTTCTTC. The encoded protein is CAIGTSENNEQFF.